One and the same sample provided the 6 T cell receptor beta chains below, sequenced in a study of cytomegalovirus exposure and HLA in healthy donors. PCR used 60 Vbeta primers and 13 Jbeta primers. The method was immunoSEQ multiplex PCR; TCRdb's version includes in-frame clones alone and lacks a portion of them. The table has around 260,000 clones, about 80% seen once. The specimen was PBMCs. These receptors were obtained from a girl aged 2-10 years in good health and CMV-seronegative.

For the CDR3, the DNA is TGTGCCTGGGCCAAGGTGGGAGGTGCAACTAATGAAAAACTGTTTTTT. Amino acid sequence: CAWAKVGGATNEKLFF. The chain uses TRBV30 and TRBJ1-4; unclear D gene. Germline V gives CDR1 GTSNPN, CDR2 SVGIG (reference sequence). The CDR3 contains 16 residues. Trimming took 5 bases from V and 0 from J, leaving 16 bases between them.

This chain uses TRBV7-9 with TRBJ2-7; 9 positions agree with TRBD2. V shed 8 bases, J shed 7 bases, and the junction held 12 bases outside the gene matches. Germline CDR1 SEHNR, CDR2 FQNEAQ (reference sequence). The CDR3 totals 14 residues. CDR3 sequence (DNA): TGTGCCAGCGGACCGGGACTAGCACTAGGGGAGCAGTACTTC. Amino acids: CASGPGLALGEQYF. The variable domain in full, with the rest retrieved from reference TRBV7-9 and TRBJ2-7, is DTGVSQNPRHKITKRGQNVTFRCDPISEHNRLYWYRQTLGQGPEFLTYFQNEAQLEKSRLLSDRFSAERPKGSFSTLEIQRTEQGDSAMYLCASGPGLALGEQYFGPGTRLTVT.

V and J are TRBV7-2 and TRBJ2-7; TRBD2 aligns across 15 bases. The CDR3 spans 17 residues. From germline, CDR1 is SGHTA and CDR2 FQGNSA. J was trimmed by 2 bases and V by 3 bases; bases with no gene match: 5. This chain's CDR3 is CASSFRTSGGGTYEQYF. CDR3 in DNA: TGTGCCAGCAGCTTCCGGACTAGCGGGGGGGGTACCTACGAGCAGTACTTC. The full variable domain, in which reference TRBV7-2 and TRBJ2-7 provide the parts outside the CDR3, is GAGVSQSPSNKVTEKGKDVELRCDPISGHTALYWYRQSLGQGLEFLIYFQGNSAPDKSGLPSDRFSAERTGGSVSTLTIQRTQQEDSAVYLCASSFRTSGGGTYEQYFGPGTRLTVT.

The rearrangement joins TRBV9 to TRBJ2-4, with 11 bases that match TRBD2. Germline loops: CDR1 SGDLS, CDR2 YYNGEE. The CDR3 has 18 residues. V was clipped by 0 bases and J by 11 bases; unmatched bases: 16. The DNA for the CDR3 is TGTGCCAGCAGCGTAGGAGTATCGACTAGCGGGACTATGTTCTTTCAGTACTTC. Translating gives CASSVGVSTSGTMFFQYF.

The chain carries TRBV7-9 and TRBJ1-1, with 10 nucleotides matching TRBD1. The CDR3 contains 15 residues. The germline gives CDR1 SEHNR, CDR2 FQNEAQ (reference sequence). V was pared by 1 base and J by 6 bases, with 5 bases of the junction left unmatched. CDR3 nucleotide sequence: TGTGCCAGCAGCTTAGTTAGAGGGACAGGGGCTGAAGCTTTCTTT. It translates to CASSLVRGTGAEAFF.

The J gene is TRBJ2-5, the V gene TRBV7-7; D not resolved. The CDR3 totals 13 residues. CDR1 and CDR2 (germline): SSHAT, FNYEAQ (reference sequence). With 8 bases removed from V and 5 bases from J, the gap between germline ends came to 15 bases. The CDR3 spells CASGSSVRETQYF. CDR3 coding DNA: TGTGCCAGCGGGTCCAGCGTTCGCGAGACCCAGTACTTC.